A selection of T cell receptor beta chains follows, all from one sample in a study of T cell repertoires in cytomegalovirus infection. TCRdb reprocessed the reads with MiXCR, giving one entry per CDR3 protein. The sample records over 250,000 distinct CDR3 sequences, approximately 22% being singletons. These receptors lack a known antigen. The specimen comprised cultured PBMCs, sampled from culture after CMV antigen stimulation. Receptors originate from a human donor in good health (CMV status not recorded). Some clones in this sample may be carry-over from other donors' samples. The CDR3 runs from the conserved cysteine through the conserved F or W. Each record gives: V gene, clone size, D gene, J gene, CDR3 protein, CDR3 DNA. The D gene is left open where the match is weak. Not every row has a clone size; where given, it reads once, few, many or a size class.

>TRBV12-3/TRBV12-4|NA|NA|TRBJ1-4
CASSEWGRINEKLFF
TGTGCCAGCAGTGAATGGGGACGGATTAATGAAAAACTGTTTTTT
>TRBV7-2|NA|TRBD1|TRBJ2-4
CASSSRQGARNIQYF
TGTGCCAGCAGCTCAAGACAGGGGGCGAGGAACATTCAGTACTTC
>TRBV7-2|NA|NA|TRBJ1-1
CASSMGRENTEAFF
TGTGCCAGCAGCATGGGCAGGGAGAACACTGAAGCTTTCTTT
>TRBV24-1|many|NA|TRBJ2-3
CATSDAAREGTDTQYF
TGTGCCACCAGTGATGCGGCCAGGGAAGGCACAGATACGCAGTATTTT
>TRBV13|NA|TRBD2|TRBJ2-5
CASSQPGLAGETQYF
TGTGCCAGCAGCCAGCCGGGACTAGCGGGGGAGACCCAGTACTTC
>TRBV6-5|few|NA|TRBJ2-1
CASSYAGDFSYNEQFF
TGTGCCAGCAGTTACGCCGGGGACTTCTCCTACAATGAGCAGTTCTTC
>TRBV27|NA|NA|TRBJ1-5
CASSQGHVSNQPQHF
TGTGCCAGCAGTCAGGGACACGTTAGCAATCAGCCCCAGCATTTT
>TRBV11-3|NA|NA|TRBJ2-1
CASSSGVARRNEQFF
TGTGCCAGCAGCTCTGGGGTAGCGAGGAGAAATGAGCAGTTCTTC
>TRBV28|few|TRBD2|TRBJ2-7
CASSVGGLAASYEQYF
TGTGCCAGCAGTGTGGGGGGACTAGCGGCTTCCTACGAGCAGTACTTC
>TRBV11-1|many|NA|TRBJ2-3
CASSSLQSGYTDTQYF
TGTGCCAGCAGCTCCCTCCAGAGCGGCTACACAGATACGCAGTATTTT
>TRBV27|NA|NA|TRBJ1-2
CASTKGWGVNYGYTF
TGTGCCAGCACGAAAGGGTGGGGGGTTAACTATGGCTACACCTTC
>TRBV5-1|few|TRBD1|TRBJ1-1
CASSRTGANTEAFF
TGCGCCAGCAGCCGGACAGGGGCCAACACTGAAGCTTTCTTT
>TRBV4-1|many|TRBD1|TRBJ2-7
CASSQDRGDRATYEQYF
TGCGCCAGCAGCCAAGATCGAGGGGACAGGGCTACCTACGAGCAGTACTTC
>TRBV20-1|few|NA|TRBJ1-5
CSARPTGLGNQPQHF
TGCAGTGCTCGTCCTACAGGGTTGGGCAATCAGCCCCAGCATTTT
>TRBV28|few|TRBD1|TRBJ2-2
CASTKTGWNTGELFF
TGTGCCAGCACAAAGACAGGGTGGAACACCGGGGAGCTGTTTTTT
>TRBV4-1|few|NA|TRBJ1-5
CASSQVGGQINQPQHF
TGCGCCAGCAGCCAAGTAGGGGGGCAGATCAATCAGCCCCAGCATTTT
>TRBV7-2|NA|NA|TRBJ2-5
CASSSVGRARETQYF
TGTGCCAGCAGCTCGGTGGGGCGGGCAAGAGAGACCCAGTACTTC
>TRBV7-2|few|NA|TRBJ2-3
CASSLNRDTQYF
TGTGCCAGCAGCCTCAACCGAGATACGCAGTATTTT
>TRBV20-1|NA|NA|TRBJ2-1
CSASHDSNEQFF
TGCAGTGCTAGTCATGACTCCAATGAGCAGTTCTTC
>TRBV27|few|TRBD1|TRBJ2-1
CASGTGGYNEQFF
TGTGCCAGCGGCACAGGGGGATACAATGAGCAGTTCTTC
>TRBV6-2/TRBV6-3|many|NA|TRBJ2-1
CASSVRGTSYNEQFF
TGTGCCAGCAGTGTCCGCGGGACTTCCTACAATGAGCAGTTCTTC
>TRBV2|NA|NA|TRBJ1-4
CASSEAGGGEKLFF
TGTGCCAGCAGTGAAGCCGGGGGGGGGGAAAAACTGTTTTTT
>TRBV4-3|NA|NA|TRBJ2-3
CASSHTVPGTDTQYF
TGCGCCAGCAGCCACACCGTTCCGGGAACAGATACGCAGTATTTT
>TRBV6-2/TRBV6-3|NA|TRBD1|TRBJ2-3
CASSRDRGADTQYF
TGTGCCAGCAGTCGCGACAGGGGTGCAGATACGCAGTATTTT
>TRBV15|NA|TRBD2|TRBJ2-1
CATLAGESNEQFF
TGTGCCACCTTAGCGGGAGAAAGCAATGAGCAGTTCTTC
>TRBV7-9|many|TRBD1|TRBJ1-2
CASSSGGGTGYTF
TGTGCCAGCAGCTCAGGGGGAGGGACTGGCTACACCTTC
>TRBV7-6|many|TRBD1|TRBJ1-3
CASSDNRGGGGNTIYF
TGTGCCAGCAGCGATAACAGGGGAGGAGGTGGAAACACCATATATTTT
>TRBV20-1|once|NA|TRBJ2-1
CSHLKGNNEQFF
TGCAGTCATCTTAAGGGGAACAATGAGCAGTTCTTC
>TRBV12-3/TRBV12-4|NA|NA|TRBJ2-1
CASSRHHNEQFF
TGTGCCAGCAGCCGACATCACAATGAGCAGTTCTTC
>TRBV12-3/TRBV12-4|few|NA|TRBJ2-3
CASSSPPSTSTDTQYF
TGTGCCAGCAGCTCCCCCCCCTCGACTAGCACAGATACGCAGTATTTT
>TRBV4-3|NA|TRBD2|TRBJ2-1
CASSQELPGLAVDEQFF
TGCGCCAGCAGCCAAGAACTCCCGGGACTAGCGGTTGATGAGCAGTTCTTC